This T cell receptor (beta chain) stems from a study of T cell changes during pregnancy in multiple sclerosis. The CDR3 has 11 amino acids. CDR1 MNHNY and CDR2 SVGAGI come from the germline V gene (reference sequence). V was trimmed by 6 bases and J by 4 bases, leaving 7 bases between them. TCRdb's copy holds only in-frame clones and misses some; the assay was immunoSEQ multiplex PCR. This repertoire shows about 96,000 clones, approximately 92% found once; its top ten account for roughly 3%. Only one count was recorded for this clone. This clonotype was sampled from a female donor with multiple sclerosis, enrolled in a pregnancy study. This sequence joins TRBV6-6 and TRBJ2-7; the D is unclear. The specimen was peripheral blood, collected in the first trimester of pregnancy. CDR3 in amino acids: CASRFGYEQYF. In nucleotides, the CDR3 is TGTGCCAGCAGATTCGGGTACGAGCAGTACTTC.